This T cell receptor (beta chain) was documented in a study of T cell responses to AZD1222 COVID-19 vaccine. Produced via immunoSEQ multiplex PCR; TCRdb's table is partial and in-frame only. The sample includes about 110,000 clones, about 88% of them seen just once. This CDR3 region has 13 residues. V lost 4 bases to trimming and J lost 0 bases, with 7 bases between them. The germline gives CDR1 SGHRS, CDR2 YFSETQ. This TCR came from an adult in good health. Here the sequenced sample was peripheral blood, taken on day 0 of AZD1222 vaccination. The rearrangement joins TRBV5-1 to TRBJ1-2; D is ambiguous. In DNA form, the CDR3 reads TGCGCCAGCAGCGTAGAAGCTAACTATGGCTACACCTTC. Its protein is CASSVEANYGYTF.